The rows below give T cell receptor beta chains drawn from one sample of a study of response to subunit inactivated influenza vaccine. One entry per CDR3 protein results from TCRdb running MiXCR on the RT-PCR reads. The sample includes 860,000 or so distinct CDR3 sequences, 21% of them seen just once. Sequences were derived from PBMCs from blood, sampled less than 6 days after vaccination. Source of these receptors: a man aged 45-65 years who received an inactivated influenza vaccine. CDR3s include the opening cysteine and the closing phenylalanine or tryptophan. Each record gives: V gene, clone size, J gene, D gene, CDR3 DNA, CDR3 protein. D genes are given only for firm matches. A clone size is listed for some rows: how often the clone was seen (once, few, many), or a class if it is expanded.

V: TRBV29-1
size: few
J: TRBJ2-6
D: -
DNA: TGCAGCGTCTCAACTGGGGCCAACGTCCTGACTTTC
CDR3: CSVSTGANVLTF

V: TRBV2
size: -
J: TRBJ2-3
D: TRBD2
DNA: TGTGCCAGCAGACAGACTAGCGGGGGCACAGATACGCAGTATTTT
CDR3: CASRQTSGGTDTQYF

V: TRBV7-9
size: -
J: TRBJ2-7
D: TRBD1
DNA: TGTGCCAGCAGCTTAGGGGGGACAGAGCTATACTTC
CDR3: CASSLGGTELYF

V: TRBV12-3/TRBV12-4
size: many
J: TRBJ2-7
D: TRBD1
DNA: TGTGCCAGCAGGTCCGGGACAGTGGGCGAGCAGTACTTC
CDR3: CASRSGTVGEQYF

V: TRBV6-5
size: -
J: TRBJ2-1
D: -
DNA: TGTGCCAGCAGTTACTCGACAGGTCAGGGTTTTAGTGAGCAGTTCTTC
CDR3: CASSYSTGQGFSEQFF

V: TRBV7-2
size: -
J: TRBJ2-7
D: -
DNA: TGTGCCAGCAGCTTAGCGCTGACTAATAACGAGCAGTACTTC
CDR3: CASSLALTNNEQYF

V: TRBV9
size: once
J: TRBJ2-3
D: TRBD2
DNA: TGTGCCAGCAGCGCCGGGACTAGCGGGCGACACACAGATACGCAGTATTTT
CDR3: CASSAGTSGRHTDTQYF

V: TRBV7-8
size: many
J: TRBJ2-6
D: -
DNA: TGTGCCAGCAGCTTAGCCTACTCAGCTCGCAGCTCTGGGGCCAACGTCCTGACTTTC
CDR3: CASSLAYSARSSGANVLTF

V: TRBV4-2
size: few
J: TRBJ2-5
D: -
DNA: TGTGCCAGCAGCCACGCAGGGGACCAAGAGACCCAGTACTTC
CDR3: CASSHAGDQETQYF

V: TRBV12-3/TRBV12-4
size: -
J: TRBJ2-2
D: TRBD2
DNA: TGTGCCAGCAGTTTAGGAGGACTAGAGAACACCGGGGAGCTGTTTTTT
CDR3: CASSLGGLENTGELFF

V: TRBV5-1
size: once
J: TRBJ1-3
D: TRBD1
DNA: TGCGCCAGCAGCTTAGGGGGCGAATCTGGAAACACCATATATTTT
CDR3: CASSLGGESGNTIYF

V: TRBV12-3/TRBV12-4
size: -
J: TRBJ2-3
D: -
DNA: TGTGCCAGCAGTTTATACCCGGGAGTCACAGATACGCAGTATTTT
CDR3: CASSLYPGVTDTQYF

V: TRBV29-1
size: -
J: TRBJ1-3
D: -
DNA: TGCAGCGCATCGACCGGTCCTGGAAACACCATATATTTT
CDR3: CSASTGPGNTIYF

V: TRBV6-2/TRBV6-3
size: -
J: TRBJ2-1
D: -
DNA: TGTGCCAGCGGCAAAGCAACGAGCTCCTACAATGAGCAGTTCTTC
CDR3: CASGKATSSYNEQFF

V: TRBV4-3
size: -
J: TRBJ1-4
D: TRBD1
DNA: TGCGCCAGCAGCCATCCGGGGACAGGGGGTGAAAAACTGTTTTTT
CDR3: CASSHPGTGGEKLFF

V: TRBV3-1
size: few
J: TRBJ2-7
D: -
DNA: TGTGCCAGCAGTCTAACGGAAGGAACCTACGAGCAGTACTTC
CDR3: CASSLTEGTYEQYF

V: TRBV4-3
size: -
J: TRBJ2-7
D: TRBD2
DNA: TGCGCCAGCAGCCAAGTTAATGCGGGAGGGTACGAGCAGTACTTC
CDR3: CASSQVNAGGYEQYF

V: TRBV6-5
size: few
J: TRBJ2-7
D: TRBD1
DNA: TGTGCCAGCAGTTCGGACAGGATTTCCCTCTACGAGCAGTACTTC
CDR3: CASSSDRISLYEQYF

V: TRBV29-1
size: few
J: TRBJ1-1
D: -
DNA: TGCAGCGTTGATCCCGGGACGGGCAAAGCTTTCTTT
CDR3: CSVDPGTGKAFF

V: TRBV12-5
size: -
J: TRBJ1-5
D: -
DNA: TGTGCTAGTGGTTTGGTTCGAAACAGGGCGGTTTTTGGCCATCAGCCCCAGCATTTT
CDR3: CASGLVRNRAVFGHQPQHF

V: TRBV7-9
size: -
J: TRBJ2-1
D: TRBD2
DNA: TGTGCCAGCGACCTCGAGACGGGAGGCTTATCCTACAATGAGCAGTTCTTC
CDR3: CASDLETGGLSYNEQFF

V: TRBV29-1
size: -
J: TRBJ1-2
D: -
DNA: TGCAGCGTGGAGGAGAGGAACTATGTGGGCTACACCTTC
CDR3: CSVEERNYVGYTF

V: TRBV6-2/TRBV6-3
size: -
J: TRBJ1-3
D: -
DNA: TGTGCCAGCAGCGCCCGAATCTCTGGAAACACCATATATTTT
CDR3: CASSARISGNTIYF

V: TRBV15
size: -
J: TRBJ2-5
D: -
DNA: TGTGCCACCAGCAGAGAGGGGCAAGAACAAGAGACCCAGTACTTC
CDR3: CATSREGQEQETQYF

V: TRBV20-1
size: many
J: TRBJ2-5
D: TRBD2
DNA: TGCAGTGCTCCCGGACTAGCGAGGGAGACCCAGTACTTC
CDR3: CSAPGLARETQYF

V: TRBV7-9
size: few
J: TRBJ1-1
D: -
DNA: TGTGCCAGCAGCTTAGCTAGTGGGCAGGGCGTGAGAGCTTTCTTT
CDR3: CASSLASGQGVRAFF